This is a list of T cell receptor beta chains from one sample in a study of beta chain features in type 1 diabetes. The protocol was immunoSEQ multiplex PCR, while the TCRdb copy is restricted to in-frame clones and leaves out a portion. This table has hundreds of thousands of clones, around 15% appearing once. Sequenced input: naive CD4+ T cells from blood. The receptors here all came from a man aged 18 to 30 in good health. CDR3s include the opening cysteine and the closing phenylalanine or tryptophan. The D gene is left open where the match is weak. The size entry is marked missing in some rows and otherwise reads once, few, many or a size class.

>-|few|TRBJ1-1|TRBV19|15
TGTGCCAGTAGTATGGTGCGGATCATGAACACTGAAGCTTTCTTT
CASSMVRIMNTEAFF
>-|few|TRBJ2-1|TRBV28|15
TGTGCCAGCAGTTTAGCCACAGGCTCCTACAATGAGCAGTTCTTC
CASSLATGSYNEQFF
>-|-|TRBJ1-1|TRBV20-1|11
TGCAGCGTAAAGATATTCACTGAAGCTTTCTTT
CSVKIFTEAFF
>-|-|TRBJ2-7|TRBV6-5|11
TGTGCCACAAGGGAAGAGTACGAGCAGTACTTC
CATREEYEQYF
>TRBD2|few|TRBJ2-2|TRBV7-9|16
TGTGCCAGCAGCCAGGGACTAGCGGGGAACACCGGGGAGCTGTTTTTT
CASSQGLAGNTGELFF
>-|-|TRBJ2-6|TRBV6-1|14
TGTGCCAGCGCTTTGGGCGGCGGGGCCAACGTCCTGACTTTC
CASALGGGANVLTF
>TRBD1|few|TRBJ2-5|TRBV6-5|13
TGTGCCAGCAGTGACCGGGACAGTAAGACCCAGTACTTC
CASSDRDSKTQYF
>-|few|TRBJ1-4|TRBV7-2|16
TGTGCCAGCAGCTTACGGTTGGACAGCAGCAACGAAAAACTGTTTTTT
CASSLRLDSSNEKLFF
>-|-|TRBJ2-4|TRBV21-1|16
TGTGCCAGCAGCAAAGAAACGGTAGAGGCCAAAAACATTCAGTACTTC
CASSKETVEAKNIQYF
>TRBD2|-|TRBJ2-1|TRBV29-1|16
TGCAGCGTTGCTAGCGGGGGACTTAGCTCCTACAATGAGCAGTTCTTC
CSVASGGLSSYNEQFF
>-|-|TRBJ2-2|TRBV5-1|15
TGCGCCAGCAGCCTGGAGATAGCGAACACCGGGGAGCTGTTTTTT
CASSLEIANTGELFF
>TRBD2|few|TRBJ2-1|TRBV4-2|15
TGTGCCAGCAGTCCCAGCGGGACGACCTACAATGAGCAGTTCTTC
CASSPSGTTYNEQFF
>TRBD1|-|TRBJ2-1|TRBV11-2|14
TGTGCCAGCAGCCTGGACAGGGTAGGCAATGAGCAGTTCTTC
CASSLDRVGNEQFF
>TRBD2|-|TRBJ2-3|TRBV5-6|17
TGTGCCAGCAGCTTCACCGGACTAGCGGGAGCCCCAGATACGCAGTATTTT
CASSFTGLAGAPDTQYF
>TRBD1|-|TRBJ1-6|TRBV7-9|14
TGTGCCAGCAGCTCCGGGACAGTAATTTCACCCCTCCACTTT
CASSSGTVISPLHF
>-|-|TRBJ1-1|TRBV7-9|14
TGTGCCAGCAGCTTGGGTGGCATGAACACTGAAGCTTTCTTT
CASSLGGMNTEAFF
>-|few|TRBJ1-1|TRBV6-1|15
TGTGCCAGCAGTGTACACGGGGGGGAGAACACTGAAGCTTTCTTT
CASSVHGGENTEAFF
>-|few|TRBJ1-2|TRBV28|13
TGTGCCAGCAGCTCGGACGGACCATATGGCTACACCTTC
CASSSDGPYGYTF
>TRBD2|-|TRBJ2-3|TRBV5-1|16
TGCGCCAGCAGCCCTGCTTTGGCTAGCGGGAGGGATACGCAGTATTTT
CASSPALASGRDTQYF
>-|few|TRBJ2-7|TRBV29-1|10
TGCAGCGGGGGAGAGTCCGAGCAGTACTTC
CSGGESEQYF
>TRBD2|few|TRBJ2-7|TRBV9|15
TGTGCCAGCAGCCTTACGACTAGCGGGGCCTACGAGCAGTACTTC
CASSLTTSGAYEQYF
>TRBD1|few|TRBJ2-3|TRBV29-1|14
TGCAGCGTTGGGTTCCAGGGGGAAGGGGGTACGCAGTATTTT
CSVGFQGEGGTQYF
>-|few|TRBJ2-5|TRBV30|14
TGTGCCCATGGACCGACGCAAACCCAAGAGACCCAGTACTTC
CAHGPTQTQETQYF
>-|-|TRBJ1-1|TRBV7-6|17
TGTGCCAGCAGCTTAGATGGGGGGGCTCAGGGAGGCACTGAAGCTTTCTTT
CASSLDGGAQGGTEAFF
>TRBD2|-|TRBJ2-5|TRBV9|13
TGTGCCAGCAGCTCTACTAGCGGGGCAACCCAGTACTTC
CASSSTSGATQYF
>-|-|TRBJ1-6|TRBV27|15
TGTGCCAGCAGTTTACTCCGCCAGGGGAATTCACCCCTCCACTTT
CASSLLRQGNSPLHF
>-|few|TRBJ1-1|TRBV28|13
TGTGCCAGCAGTTTATCCGGGAACACTGAAGCTTTCTTT
CASSLSGNTEAFF
>-|-|TRBJ2-2|TRBV23-1|15
TGCGCCAGCAACAGGACAGAGAGGAACACCGGGGAGCTGTTTTTT
CASNRTERNTGELFF
>TRBD2|few|TRBJ2-2|TRBV9|15
TGTGCCAGCAGCGTAGCACTAGCGGGCACCGGGGAGCTGTTTTTT
CASSVALAGTGELFF
>TRBD2|-|TRBJ2-7|TRBV29-1|13
TGCAGCGTTCGTCGGGGGGGCTCCTACGAGCAGTACTTC
CSVRRGGSYEQYF
>TRBD2|few|TRBJ2-1|TRBV18|15
TGTGCCAGCTCACCTAGAGCGGGGGACAACAATGAGCAGTTCTTC
CASSPRAGDNNEQFF
>-|few|TRBJ1-6|TRBV14|16
TGTGCCAGCAGCCTGGCAGGGACCGGCCGTAATTCACCCCTCCACTTT
CASSLAGTGRNSPLHF
>TRBD1|few|TRBJ1-1|TRBV29-1|13
TGCAGCGCCAAAGGACAGGGGAACACTGAAGCTTTCTTT
CSAKGQGNTEAFF
>TRBD1|once|TRBJ1-2|TRBV7-2|15
TGTGCCAGCAGCTTAGCCGGGACAGGCAACTATGGCTACACCTTC
CASSLAGTGNYGYTF
>TRBD2|-|TRBJ2-1|TRBV18|15
TGTGCCAGCTCAGTCGGGACTAGCGAATACAATGAGCAGTTCTTC
CASSVGTSEYNEQFF
>TRBD2|few|TRBJ2-3|TRBV9|15
TGTGCCAGCAGCGGACTGCGGGGGAACACAGATACGCAGTATTTT
CASSGLRGNTDTQYF
>-|-|TRBJ1-3|TRBV7-2|16
TGTGCCAGCAGCTCAGGTCGTCGAGCCTCTGGAAACACCATATATTTT
CASSSGRRASGNTIYF
>TRBD2|-|TRBJ2-1|TRBV7-8|18
TGTGCCAGCAGCTTAGGTACCTACGGGACTAGCGGGAGCAATGAGCAGTTCTTC
CASSLGTYGTSGSNEQFF
>-|few|TRBJ2-3|TRBV18|12
TGTGCCAGCTCACCACAACCAGATACGCAGTATTTT
CASSPQPDTQYF
>TRBD1|-|TRBJ2-1|TRBV5-5|15
TGTGCCAGCAGCTACCGGGACAGGGTTTACAATGAGCAGTTCTTC
CASSYRDRVYNEQFF
>-|-|TRBJ1-1|TRBV5-1|14
TGCGCCAGCAGCTTGCCAGCGGTGAACACTGAAGCTTTCTTT
CASSLPAVNTEAFF
>-|few|TRBJ1-1|TRBV7-9|15
TGTGCCAGCAGCCCCAACAGGAGGGGGGACACTGAAGCTTTCTTT
CASSPNRRGDTEAFF
>-|few|TRBJ1-3|TRBV19|14
TGTGCCAGTAGGAAACAGGGCTCTGGAAACACCATATATTTT
CASRKQGSGNTIYF
>-|-|TRBJ2-5|TRBV4-1|15
TGCGCCAGCAGCCAGCGGGACGGCCCAGGAGAGACCCAGTACTTC
CASSQRDGPGETQYF
>TRBD1|-|TRBJ2-3|TRBV6-5|15
TGTGCCAGCAGTTACGGGGGACAGGGCTCAGATACGCAGTATTTT
CASSYGGQGSDTQYF
>TRBD1|-|TRBJ2-7|TRBV6-1|15
TGTGCCAGCAGTGAACGGGACAGGGCCCAGGACGAGCAGTACTTC
CASSERDRAQDEQYF
>TRBD2|-|TRBJ2-7|TRBV10-3|19
TGTGCCATCAGTGAGGGGGTTAGCGGGAGATTTCCGAGCTCCTACGAGCAGTACTTC
CAISEGVSGRFPSSYEQYF
>-|-|TRBJ1-2|TRBV5-4|14
TGTGCCAGCAGCTCCGTCCCGGGACCTTATGGCTACACCTTC
CASSSVPGPYGYTF
>-|few|TRBJ2-2|TRBV25-1|12
TGTGCCAGCAGGGGGACCGCCGGGGAGCTGTTTTTT
CASRGTAGELFF
>-|-|TRBJ1-6|TRBV10-3|16
TGTGCCATCAGTGAACACGACAGGTTAGATAATTCACCCCTCCACTTT
CAISEHDRLDNSPLHF